This T cell receptor (beta chain) comes out of a study of regulatory T cells in long-lasting Graves disease. Arm-PCR with iRepertoire HTBI primers amplified the CDR3 regions for these TCR beta libraries. Via MiXCR, TCRdb re-called the multiplex PCR reads, giving one row per CDR3 protein. The table records 620,000 or so distinct CDR3 sequences, roughly 15% of them present only once. Time point in this sample: newly diagnosed GD, antithyroid drugs for less than 3 months. Extracted RNA from PBMCs served as the source of the TCR library. This clonotype was observed many times. The CDR3 has 11 residues. Per germline, CDR1 SEHNR and CDR2 FQNEAQ (reference sequence). Trimming removed 5 bases from V and 8 bases from J, with 9 bases in between. Another study also made use of these data, one on T cells in Graves' hyperthyroidism and ophthalmopathy.

The specimen was peripheral blood mononuclear cells (PBMCs), collected at new diagnosis, from a patient treated with antithyroid drugs. This sequence joins TRBV7-9 and TRBJ1-2, with D unresolved. The sequence came from a woman in her thirties with Graves disease. The CDR3 loop reads CASSPGSGYTF. The CDR3 DNA follows: TGTGCCAGCAGCCCAGGAAGCGGCTACACCTTC.